A single sample is the source of the 9 T cell receptor beta chains below, sequenced in a study of control samples from healthy donors and cancer patients. Clones were sequenced by immunoSEQ multiplex PCR, and TCRdb holds only the in-frame ones, with some missing. The data contain tens of thousands of clones, roughly nine tenths of them singletons. Source material: PBMCs. The receptors here all came from a man aged 60 to 69 with head and neck cancer.

This rearrangement joins TRBV11-2 to TRBJ1-2, with D possibly TRBD1 on 5 matching bases. Deletions cut 0 bases from V and 8 bases from J, with 19 bases between. This CDR3 region has 16 residues. In germline, CDR1 is SGHAT, CDR2 FQNNGV. Here the CDR3 DNA reads TGTGCCAGCAGCTTAGATGAGGCAGGGCCCTCTGGGGGCTACACCTTC. This codes for CASSLDEAGPSGGYTF.

The V gene is TRBV4-2, the J gene TRBJ2-7, with 7 positions matching TRBD2. This CDR3 comprises 15 residues. V was pared by 11 bases and J by 2 bases, with 15 bases of the junction left unmatched. Germline V gene data show CDR1 as LGHNA and CDR2 as YNFKEQ. Here the CDR3 DNA reads TGTGCCGAACGGATTAGCGGGTTTGCGACCTACGAGCAGTACTTC. It yields the protein CAERISGFATYEQYF.

The chain has TRBV4-2 and TRBJ2-5; D call uncertain. The germline CDR1 and CDR2 sequences are LGHNA and YNFKEQ. CDR3 size: 14 residues. Trimming took 1 base from V and 5 from J, leaving 11 bases between them. CDR3 nucleotides: TGTGCCAGCAGCCAAGCTGGGTTTATGGAGACCCAGTACTTC. This gives the protein CASSQAGFMETQYF.

This clone was seen a few times. The chain joins TRBV7-8 to TRBJ1-2; D is uncertain. CDR1 and CDR2 (germline): SGHVS, FQNEAQ. The CDR3 spans 15 residues. The germline V and J ends were trimmed by 6 bases and 7 bases, with 21 bases remaining between them. The chain's CDR3 is CASSRSLDFDFGYTF. DNA of the CDR3: TGTGCCAGCAGTCGTTCGTTGGACTTCGACTTTGGCTACACCTTC.

The chain has TRBV18 and TRBJ2-7; D might be TRBD1 (5 bases). V dropped 3 bases and J dropped 3 bases, with 15 bases sitting between them. The CDR3 loop spans 15 amino acids. Germline V gene data show CDR1 as KGHSH and CDR2 as LQKENI. In DNA form, the CDR3 reads TGTGCCAGCTCACCTCAAGACAGCCCCAGCTACGAGCAGTACTTC. This sequence encodes CASSPQDSPSYEQYF.

This clone was detected only once. The rearrangement joins TRBV9 to TRBJ2-7; 9 nucleotides agree with TRBD1. Trimming took 3 bases from V and 2 from J; bases not matched to a gene: 6. This CDR3 region has 15 residues. Germline loops: CDR1 SGDLS, CDR2 YYNGEE. Here the CDR3 reads CASSDGTGSTYEQYF. In DNA, the CDR3 is TGTGCCAGCAGCGATGGGACAGGGTCGACCTACGAGCAGTACTTC.

The genes are TRBV19 and TRBJ2-6; 7 bases fit TRBD1. The CDR3 consists of 18 residues. The germline gives CDR1 LNHDA, CDR2 SQIVND (reference sequence). With V trimmed by 5 bases and J by 0 bases, 10 bases remained unmatched. The CDR3: CASSDSGTATSGANVLTF. Written as DNA, the CDR3 is TGTGCCAGTAGTGACTCCGGGACAGCGACCTCTGGGGCCAACGTCCTGACTTTC.

V gene TRBV6-1 combines with J gene TRBJ2-7, with 9 positions matching TRBD1. From germline, CDR1 is MNHNS and CDR2 SASEGT. The CDR3 loop spans 15 amino acids. V lost 2 bases and J lost 5; bases outside the gene matches: 7. The CDR3 DNA reads as TGTGCCAGCAGTGAACCGGGGGACAGGGTCCACGAGCAGTACTTC. It specifies CASSEPGDRVHEQYF.

The V call is TRBV19, the J call TRBJ2-3; 7 bases agree with TRBD2. V shed 6 bases, J shed 3 bases, and the junction held 6 bases outside the gene matches. The CDR3 length is 14 residues. Germline values: CDR1 LNHDA, CDR2 SQIVND (reference sequence). CDR3 region: CASSPTSSTDTQYF. The DNA for the CDR3 is TGTGCCAGTAGCCCGACTAGCAGTACAGATACGCAGTATTTT.